The 25 T cell receptor beta chains reported below all come from one sample, sequenced in a study of breast tumors, draining lymph nodes, adjacent tissues. TCRdb used MiXCR to reprocess the multiplex PCR reads, holding one entry per CDR3 protein. The sample carries 150,000 to 250,000 distinct CDR3 sequences, approximately 31% recorded once. The lymph nodes were axillary draining lymph nodes from breast cancer patients. Sequencing was done on a sample of axillary lymph node tissue. These receptor sequences come from a female donor with breast cancer. Some clones in this sample may be carry-over from other donors' samples.

This rearrangement joins TRBV7-2 to TRBJ2-1; 9 nucleotides align to TRBD2. The CDR3 is made up of 15 amino acids. Germline V gene sequence: CDR1 SGHTA, CDR2 FQGNSA. Trimming cost V 3 bases and J 8 bases; bases outside gene matches: 8. The CDR3 here is CASSLKSGRFDEQFF. The CDR3 coding sequence is TGTGCCAGCAGCTTGAAGAGCGGGAGGTTCGATGAGCAGTTCTTC.

This clonotype was observed many times. The rearrangement links TRBV5-1 to TRBJ2-7; perhaps TRBD1 as D (5 bases). V shed 4 bases and J shed 3 bases, with 11 bases lying between them. The CDR3 runs 13 residues. CDR1 and CDR2 (germline): SGHRS, YFSETQ. CDR3 bases: TGCGCCAGCAGCCTTCAGCAGGGCTACGAGCAGTACTTC. Encoded protein: CASSLQQGYEQYF. Complete variable domain (other parts from reference TRBV5-1 and TRBJ2-7): KAGVTQTPRYLIKTRGQQVTLSCSPISGHRSVSWYQQTPGQGLQFLFEYFSETQRNKGNFPGRFSGRQFSNSRSEMNVSTLELGDSALYLCASSLQQGYEQYFGPGTRLTVT.

The genes are TRBV19 and TRBJ2-1, with TRBD1 identical over 10 bases. Germline trimming cut 4 bases from V and 7 bases from J; bases unmatched to any gene: 4. Germline CDR1 and CDR2: LNHDA and SQIVND (reference sequence). There are 14 residues in the CDR3. The CDR3 loop is CASSTTGGRNEQFF. CDR3 bases: TGTGCCAGTAGTACGACAGGGGGCCGAAATGAGCAGTTCTTC.

The chain has TRBV7-9 and TRBJ2-7, with 7 bases lining up with TRBD1. This CDR3 has 12 amino acids. Germline V CDR1 and CDR2: SEHNR, FQNEAQ (reference sequence). V lost 6 bases to trimming and J lost 6 bases; unmatched junction nucleotides: 5. CDR3 DNA: TGTGCCAGCAGTTGCGCAGGGGGCGAGCAGTACTTC. As protein: CASSCAGGEQYF.

The chain has TRBV7-6 and TRBJ2-5; 10 bases match TRBD2. The CDR3 runs 14 residues. CDR1 is SGHVS and CDR2 is FNYEAQ in the germline V gene. V trimming: 4 bases; J trimming: 6 bases; junction bases outside the gene matches: 5. This chain's CDR3 is CASSSGLAAKTQYF. CDR3 coding DNA: TGTGCCAGCAGCTCCGGACTAGCGGCCAAGACCCAGTACTTC.

V gene TRBV2 combines with J gene TRBJ2-6; maybe TRBD1 (6 bases). In germline, CDR1 is SNHLY, CDR2 FYNNEI. The CDR3 consists of 20 residues. Trimming stripped 6 bases from V and 0 bases from J, with 24 bases between. For the CDR3, the DNA is TGTGCCAGCAGAGAGAGGACAGCCTTGGGGGTCCTCTCTGGGGCCAACGTCCTGACTTTC. This translates into CASRERTALGVLSGANVLTF.

This clonotype came up many times. This chain links TRBV2 with TRBJ1-2, with D possibly matching TRBD1 (5 bases). CDR1 and CDR2 (germline): SNHLY, FYNNEI. V shed 3 bases and J shed 8 bases, with 16 bases lying between them. The CDR3 has 14 amino acids. The DNA for the CDR3 is TGTGCCAGCAGTGATACTCAGGGTAGCGGGGGCTACACCTTC. It yields the protein CASSDTQGSGGYTF.

In this sample, this clonotype turned up a few times. The chain couples TRBV20-1 to TRBJ1-1, with 7 bases that match TRBD1. V shed 2 bases and J 3 bases; nucleotides not matched to a gene: 6. The CDR3 covers 14 residues. CDR1 is DFQATT, CDR2 SNEGSKA, per germline (reference sequence). The CDR3 protein is CSARTGELYTEAFF. The CDR3 DNA reads as TGCAGTGCTAGAACAGGGGAATTGTACACTGAAGCTTTCTTT.

The table lists this clonotype with many counts. V is TRBV4-2 and J is TRBJ2-1; D not certain. CDR3 length equals 15 residues. The germline V and J ends were trimmed by 6 bases and 0 bases, with 12 bases remaining between them. The germline V gene encodes CDR1 LGHNA and CDR2 YNFKEQ. In DNA, the CDR3 is TGTGCCAGCAGTCCAGCCAAGAGCTCCTACAATGAGCAGTTCTTC. This codes for CASSPAKSSYNEQFF.

The V gene is TRBV7-9, the J gene TRBJ2-7, with 7 bases identical to TRBD1. V lost 1 base and J lost 6; bases outside the gene matches: 9. The CDR3 consists of 15 residues. The germline V gene encodes CDR1 SEHNR and CDR2 FQNEAQ (reference sequence). CDR3: CASSLVRQGTSEQYF. The CDR3 DNA reads as TGTGCCAGCAGCTTAGTTCGACAGGGAACCTCCGAGCAGTACTTC.

A note on this clonotype: This may come from a read error, since a much larger clone is one base off. This chain joins TRBV12-3 or TRBV12-4 and TRBJ1-3; D unclear. Trimming stripped 5 bases from V and 4 bases from J, with 6 bases between. The CDR3 has 12 residues. The CDR3 is CASSASGNTIYF. As DNA, the CDR3 is TGTGCCAGCAGTGCGTCAGGAAACACCATATATTTT.

As to this clonotype: This CDR3 is missing its conserved last phenylalanine or tryptophan, likely due to a read error. V and J are TRBV10-3 and TRBJ2-4; the D gene is possibly TRBD1 (5 bases). Trimming shortened V by 3 bases and J by 0 bases, and 21 bases separated the two germline ends. Germline V gene lookup returns CDR1 ENHRY and CDR2 SYGVKD. CDR3 length: 19 amino acids. The DNA for the CDR3 is TGTGCCATCAGTGACCCGACAGAGAGAGAGATCCTAGCCAAAAACATTCAGTACCTC. Protein product: CAISDPTEREILAKNIQYL.

This clonotype was seen at least ten times. V and J are TRBV5-6 and TRBJ1-2; a possible D gene is TRBD1 (6 bases). V was trimmed by 5 bases and J by 1 base, leaving 15 bases between them. This CDR3 has 15 residues. The germline CDR1 and CDR2 sequences are SGHDT and YYEEEE. The CDR3 loop reads CASSSLGQLNYGYTF. CDR3 nucleotide sequence: TGTGCCAGCAGTTCCTTGGGACAACTTAACTATGGCTACACCTTC.

This clonotype was counted a single time. This chain uses TRBV4-1 with TRBJ2-7, with 9 bases aligning to TRBD1. The J segment lost 0 bases and the V segment lost 4 bases, leaving 4 bases of the junction unmatched. The CDR3 has 15 amino acids. The germline V gene has CDR1 MGHRA and CDR2 YSYEKL. The chain's CDR3 is CASSLRQGGSYEQYF. Here the CDR3 DNA reads TGCGCCAGCAGCCTACGACAGGGGGGCTCCTACGAGCAGTACTTC.

At least ten counts were recorded for this clonotype. J is TRBJ1-2 and V is TRBV20-1; 7 nucleotides align to TRBD1. The CDR3 spans 13 residues. Germline V gives CDR1 DFQATT, CDR2 SNEGSKA (reference sequence). Trimming at V came to 6 bases and at J to 8 bases, leaving 12 bases not matched to a gene. CDR3 coding DNA: TGCAGTGCCCTTAAGACAGGGACATACGGCTACACCTTC. Its protein product is CSALKTGTYGYTF.

The gene calls are TRBV15 and TRBJ1-5, with 10 bases lining up with TRBD1. V lost 2 bases to trimming and J lost 3 bases; unmatched junction nucleotides: 4. Germline-derived CDR1 and CDR2 are LNHNV and YYDKDF (reference sequence). This CDR3 comprises 16 residues. The CDR3 DNA sequence: TGTGCCACCAGCAGAAGGGACAGGGGTCCCAATCAGCCCCAGCATTTT. The encoded protein is CATSRRDRGPNQPQHF.

Concerning this clonotype itself: This may be a read error: a much more frequent sequence differs by one nucleotide. The V and J genes are TRBV20-1 and TRBJ2-6; tentative D call: TRBD1 (6 bases). The germline V gene has CDR1 DFQATT and CDR2 SNEGSKA (reference sequence). The CDR3 sequence is 18 residues long. Trimming shortened V by 5 bases and J by 0 bases, and 20 bases separated the two germline ends. The CDR3 bases are TGCAGTGCTCGACCGGGACACCTAAGAGCCTCTGGGGCCAACGTCCTGACTTTC. Translation: CSARPGHLRASGANVLTF.

This clonotype has a handful of counts. The V call is TRBV5-8, the J call TRBJ2-3, with D hard to call. CDR3 length equals 15 residues. From germline, CDR1 is SGHTS and CDR2 YDEGEE. Trimming removed 0 bases from V and 0 bases from J, with 8 bases in between. The CDR3 protein is CASSLGAVSTDTQYF. The CDR3 nucleotides are TGTGCCAGCAGCTTGGGGGCGGTTAGCACAGATACGCAGTATTTT.

In this sample, this clonotype turned up many times. V is TRBV2 and J is TRBJ2-7, with 14 nucleotides matching TRBD2. V was clipped by 6 bases and J by 6 bases; unmatched bases: 4. The CDR3 extends over 14 amino acids. Germline V CDR1 and CDR2: SNHLY, FYNNEI. The CDR3 loop reads CASRRLAGGGEQYF. DNA of the CDR3: TGTGCCAGCAGGCGACTAGCGGGAGGGGGCGAGCAGTACTTC.

Points on this clonotype: This likely comes from a read error, as the CDR3 has no conserved phenylalanine or tryptophan at its end. The genes are TRBV29-1 and TRBJ2-5; the D gene could be TRBD1 or TRBD2 (5 bases each). Trimming shortened V by 4 bases and J by 7 bases, and 16 bases separated the two germline ends. CDR3 length: 13 residues. Germline CDR1 is SQVTM and CDR2 is ANQGSEA. DNA of the CDR3: TGCAGCGTTGGTCGGGACCGCCAGGGGACCCAGTACTCC. It is translated as CSVGRDRQGTQYS.

Details on this clonotype: A much more abundant neighbour one base away suggests this may be a read error. The gene calls are TRBV20-1 and TRBJ2-2, with 8 bases matching TRBD2. Germline CDR1 and CDR2: DFQATT and SNEGSKA (reference sequence). The CDR3 sequence is 14 residues long. The V and J ends lost 0 bases and 10 bases, in that order; junction bases with no gene match: 7. The CDR3 reads CSARDRGGAAELFF. The CDR3 DNA reads TGCAGTGCTAGAGACCGGGGGGGGGCTGCGGAGCTGTTTTTT.

This clonotype was recorded at least ten times. The genes are TRBV15 and TRBJ1-2; 12 bases match TRBD1. Per germline, CDR1 LNHNV and CDR2 YYDKDF (reference sequence). The junction had 11 bases not matched to a gene; V was cut back by 0 bases and J by 3 bases. The CDR3 consists of 19 residues. The CDR3 nucleotides are TGTGCCACCAGCAGAGAGAGAGGGGGGACAGGGGGCTGGGACTATGGCTACACCTTC. Translating it yields CATSRERGGTGGWDYGYTF.

The J gene is TRBJ2-3, the V gene TRBV7-2; TRBD2 matches at 11 bases. The CDR3 contains 22 residues. Germline V gene lookup returns CDR1 SGHTA and CDR2 FQGNSA. The V segment lost 4 bases and the J segment 2 bases; nucleotides outside the gene matches: 23. CDR3 in amino acids: CASSSESTGTKDSGGATDTQYF. In DNA, the CDR3 is TGTGCCAGCAGCTCAGAGTCGACAGGCACGAAGGATAGCGGGGGGGCCACAGATACGCAGTATTTT.

The table lists this clonotype with many counts. The V gene is TRBV19, the J gene TRBJ2-1, with TRBD2 identical over 9 bases. This CDR3 has 17 amino acids. V lost 0 bases and J lost 5; bases outside the gene matches: 8. Germline V gene lookup returns CDR1 LNHDA and CDR2 SQIVND (reference sequence). The CDR3 DNA reads as TGTGCCAGTAGTATAGACGTAGCGGGAGTTTTTAACAATGAGCAGTTCTTC. As protein: CASSIDVAGVFNNEQFF. Based on the CDR3 plus reference TRBV19 and TRBJ2-1, the full variable domain is DGGITQSPKYLFRKEGQNVTLSCEQNLNHDAMYWYRQDPGQGLRLIYYSQIVNDFQKGDIAEGYSVSREKKESFPLTVTSAQKNPTAFYLCASSIDVAGVFNNEQFFGPGTRLTVL.

V is TRBV28 and J is TRBJ2-1, with TRBD2 matching 9 bases. In germline, CDR1 is MDHEN, CDR2 SYDVKM. The length of the CDR3 is 18 residues. V trimming: 6 bases; J trimming: 4 bases; junction bases outside the gene matches: 16. The CDR3 coding sequence is TGTGCCAGCAGGCGAAGAGGTAATAGCGGGAGCTGGTACAATGAGCAGTTCTTC. Its protein is CASRRRGNSGSWYNEQFF.